This paragraph covers one TCR beta chain sequence. Its antigen is undetermined. For each sample, template was around 650 ng of bulk tumor genomic DNA. Biopsies, several per primary tumor and spaced far apart, were collected during surgery. Newly diagnosed with untreated non-small cell lung cancer, the patients underwent curative surgery. The donors had newly diagnosed non-small cell lung cancer and underwent surgery intended to cure it. The CDR3 spans 11 residues. V lost 7 bases to trimming and J lost 5 bases, with 8 bases between them. The germline CDR1 and CDR2 sequences are MDHEN and SYDVKM. This entry is derived from a study of immune heterogeneity within non-small cell lung tumors. Overall study context: There were a few squamous cell carcinomas, more than eight non-squamous carcinomas and 1 tumor not otherwise specified.

Overall study findings and caveats: Local clonality of T cells correlated moderately yet significantly with local tumor mutational burden (R about 0.3).

Multiplex PCR relied on 32 V and 13 J primers to amplify TCR beta CDR3. Via MiXCR, TCRdb re-called the multiplex PCR reads, giving one row per CDR3 protein. The table lists about 2,000 distinct CDR3 sequences, roughly 24% of them singletons. Sequenced: lung tumor tissue. The chain employs TRBV28 and TRBJ1-2, with D unresolved. The TCR sequence derives from a man in his fifties or sixties with non-small cell lung cancer. The CDR3 DNA reads TGTGCCAGCACCTCCTTATATGGCTACACCTTC. The encoded protein is CASTSLYGYTF.